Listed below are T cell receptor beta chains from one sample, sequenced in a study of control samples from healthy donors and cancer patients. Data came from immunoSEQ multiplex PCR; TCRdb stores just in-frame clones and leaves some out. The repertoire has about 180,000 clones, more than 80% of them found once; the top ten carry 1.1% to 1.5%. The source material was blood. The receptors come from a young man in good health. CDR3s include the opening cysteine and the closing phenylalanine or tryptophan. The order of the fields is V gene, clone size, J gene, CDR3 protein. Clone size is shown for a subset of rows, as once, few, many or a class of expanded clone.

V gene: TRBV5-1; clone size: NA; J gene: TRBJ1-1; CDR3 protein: CASSHPSGTVAFF
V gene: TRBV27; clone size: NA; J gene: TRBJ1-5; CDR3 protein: CASSPSYNQPQHF
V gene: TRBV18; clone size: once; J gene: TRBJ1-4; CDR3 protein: CASSPGTGGSGNEKLFF
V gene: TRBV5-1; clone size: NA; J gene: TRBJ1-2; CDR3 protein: CASSLNRESGYTF
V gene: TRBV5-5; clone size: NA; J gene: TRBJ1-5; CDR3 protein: CASSLGQGYNQPQHF
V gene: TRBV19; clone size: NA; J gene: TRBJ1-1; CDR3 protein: CASSIGPGGVGNTEAFF
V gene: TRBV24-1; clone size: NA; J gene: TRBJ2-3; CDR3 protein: CATSDVLAGGKDTQYF
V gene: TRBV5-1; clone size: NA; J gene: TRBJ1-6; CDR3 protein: CASKGALYNSPLHF
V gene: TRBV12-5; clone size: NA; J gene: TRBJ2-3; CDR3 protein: CASGSLGVEGGDTQYF
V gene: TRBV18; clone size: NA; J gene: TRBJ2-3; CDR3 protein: CASSPPPRGSSDTQYF
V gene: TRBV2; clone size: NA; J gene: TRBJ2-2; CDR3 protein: CASNRQGLNTGELFF
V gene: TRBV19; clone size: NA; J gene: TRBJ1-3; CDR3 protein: CARPPGQESSGNTIYF
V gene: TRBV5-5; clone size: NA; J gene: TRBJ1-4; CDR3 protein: CASSVDRGREKLFF
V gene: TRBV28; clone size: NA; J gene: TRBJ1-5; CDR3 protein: CASSLGQGKISNQPQHF
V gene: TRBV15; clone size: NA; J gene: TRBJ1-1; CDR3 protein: CATSRDGGGNTEAFF
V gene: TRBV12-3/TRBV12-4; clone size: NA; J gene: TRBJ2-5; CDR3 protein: CASSLALAAQYF
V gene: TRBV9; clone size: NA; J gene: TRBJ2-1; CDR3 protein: CASSPRTSGGDYNEQFF
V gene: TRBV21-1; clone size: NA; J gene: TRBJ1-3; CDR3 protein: CASSKGVVSGNTIYF
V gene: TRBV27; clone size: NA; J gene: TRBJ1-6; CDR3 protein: CASSFISYNSPLHF
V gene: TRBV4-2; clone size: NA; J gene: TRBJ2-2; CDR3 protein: CASSQGTTGYGNTGELFF
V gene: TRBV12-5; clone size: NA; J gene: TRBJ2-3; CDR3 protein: CASAPGGRLTDTQYF
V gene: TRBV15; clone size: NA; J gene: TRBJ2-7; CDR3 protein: CATSPGLAEYEQYF
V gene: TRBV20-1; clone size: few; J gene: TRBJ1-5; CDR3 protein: CSARGTEPQHF